This T cell receptor (beta chain) emerged from a study of blood T cell repertoires in COVID-19. Looking at the study overall: COVID-19 samples collected from the United States, Italy and Spain covered acute and convalescent phases. The cDNA or gDNA used as material had been derived from T cells, B-cell-depleted T cells, or PBMCs.

In the source study's methods: Amplification of reference gene primers provided the estimated nucleated cell counts. TCRdb keeps only in-frame clones here, not all; method: immunoSEQ multiplex PCR. Clonal size and the V and J genes are those of that table, whereas D and trimming came from the DNA. This sample carries some 300,000 clones, just under 90% of them seen once, and the ten largest clones take 1.5% to 2%. The V end lost 1 base, the J end lost 2 bases, and 6 bases lay between the germline ends. The CDR3 length is 14 residues. Germline V gives CDR1 MGHRA, CDR2 YSYEKL. Followed longitudinally, the Seattle patients had been enrolled during active infection.

The source is a woman in her 30s with COVID-19, enrolled during active disease. The chain carries TRBV4-1 and TRBJ1-3, with D tentatively TRBD1 (6 bases). The sample consisted of peripheral blood. CDR3 nucleotide sequence: TGCGCCAGCAGCCAAGCAGGGGCTGGAAACACCATATATTTT. Translation: CASSQAGAGNTIYF.